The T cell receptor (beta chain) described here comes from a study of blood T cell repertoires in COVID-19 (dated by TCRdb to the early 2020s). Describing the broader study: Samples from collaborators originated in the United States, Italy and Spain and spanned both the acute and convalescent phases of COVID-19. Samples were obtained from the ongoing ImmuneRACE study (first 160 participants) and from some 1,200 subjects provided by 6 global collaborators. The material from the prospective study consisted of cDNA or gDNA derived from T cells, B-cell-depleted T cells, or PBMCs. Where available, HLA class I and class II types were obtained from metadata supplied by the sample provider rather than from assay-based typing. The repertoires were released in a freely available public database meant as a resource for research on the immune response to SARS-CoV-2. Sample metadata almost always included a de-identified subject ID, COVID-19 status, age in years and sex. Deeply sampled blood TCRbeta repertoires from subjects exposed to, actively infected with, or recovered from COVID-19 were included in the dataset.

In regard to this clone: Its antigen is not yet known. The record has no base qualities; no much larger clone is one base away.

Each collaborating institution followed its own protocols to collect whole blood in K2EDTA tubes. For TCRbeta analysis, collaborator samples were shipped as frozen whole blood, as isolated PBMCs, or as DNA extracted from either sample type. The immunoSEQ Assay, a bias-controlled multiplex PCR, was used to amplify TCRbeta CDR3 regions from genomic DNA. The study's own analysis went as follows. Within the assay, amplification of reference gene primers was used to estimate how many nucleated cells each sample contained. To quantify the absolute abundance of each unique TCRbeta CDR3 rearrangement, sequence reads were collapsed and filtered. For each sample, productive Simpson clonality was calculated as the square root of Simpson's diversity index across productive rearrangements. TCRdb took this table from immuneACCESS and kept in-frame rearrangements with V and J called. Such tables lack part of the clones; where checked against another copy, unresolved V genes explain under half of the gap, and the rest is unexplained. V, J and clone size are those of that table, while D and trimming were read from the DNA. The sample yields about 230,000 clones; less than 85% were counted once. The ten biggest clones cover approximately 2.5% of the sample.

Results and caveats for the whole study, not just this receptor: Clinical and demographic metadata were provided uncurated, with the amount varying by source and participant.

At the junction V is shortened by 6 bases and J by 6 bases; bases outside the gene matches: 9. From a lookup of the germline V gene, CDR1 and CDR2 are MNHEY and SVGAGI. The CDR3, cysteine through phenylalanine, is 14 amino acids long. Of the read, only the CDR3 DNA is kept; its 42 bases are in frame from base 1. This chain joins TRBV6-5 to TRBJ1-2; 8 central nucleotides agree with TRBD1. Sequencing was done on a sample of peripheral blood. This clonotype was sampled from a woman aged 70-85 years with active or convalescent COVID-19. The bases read TGTGCCAGCAGAGAGATGGGACAGGCGAATGGCTACACCTTC. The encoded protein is CASREMGQANGYTF.